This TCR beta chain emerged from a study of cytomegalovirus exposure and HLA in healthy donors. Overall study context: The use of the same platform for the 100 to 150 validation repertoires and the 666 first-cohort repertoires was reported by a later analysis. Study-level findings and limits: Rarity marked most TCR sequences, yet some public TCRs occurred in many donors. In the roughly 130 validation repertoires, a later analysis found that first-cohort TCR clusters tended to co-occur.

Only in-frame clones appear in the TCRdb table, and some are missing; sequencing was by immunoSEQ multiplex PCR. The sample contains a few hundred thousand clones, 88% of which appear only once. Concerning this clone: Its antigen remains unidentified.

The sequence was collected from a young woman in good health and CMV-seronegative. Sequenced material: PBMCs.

CDR3 amino acids: CASSGGWGVENIQYF. The DNA for the CDR3 is TGTGCCAGCAGCGGCGGGTGGGGGGTGGAAAACATTCAGTACTTC. The gene calls are TRBV9 and TRBJ2-4; perhaps TRBD2 as D (6 bases). Germline V gene sequence: CDR1 SGDLS, CDR2 YYNGEE. Trimming cost V 3 bases and J 5 bases, with 15 bases left between them. CDR3 length: 15 residues.